This T cell receptor beta chain originates from a study of T cells in Graves' hyperthyroidism and ophthalmopathy. Study in general: Peripheral blood draws took place at initial diagnosis, ahead of any treatment.

This clonotype was detected a few times. Its antigen remains unidentified. Study conclusions and caveats: Blood held most thyroid clonotypes expanded above 0.001 frequency.

CDR3 length equals 14 residues. J lost 6 bases, V lost 2 bases, and 3 bases had no gene match. The germline V gene has CDR1 KGHDR and CDR2 SFDVKD. For the diagnoses, clinical symptoms, serum thyroxine and TRAb, thyroid ultrasound and orbital computed tomography were used. Using around 10 ml of fresh peripheral blood, PBMCs were prepared. RNA transcripts were the template for amplifying TCR beta CDR3 regions. A set of HTBI primers served as the primers for a first-round RT-PCR of the TCR CDR3. TCRdb reprocessed the multiplex PCR reads with MiXCR, giving one entry per CDR3 protein. Of some 700,000 distinct CDR3 sequences in the sample, approximately 15% were seen once.

The receptor comes from a man aged 45 to 65 with Graves' hyperthyroidism. This chain uses TRBV24-1 with TRBJ2-1; 7 nucleotides line up with TRBD1. Source material: blood. The CDR3 is CATSDSNRGNEQFF. The CDR3 bases are TGTGCCACCAGTGATTCCAACAGGGGCAATGAGCAGTTCTTC.